A single sample gave rise to the 23 T cell receptor beta chains below, sequenced in a study of T cell responses to AZD1222 COVID-19 vaccine. The assay was immunoSEQ multiplex PCR, and TCRdb's table has in-frame clones only and misses some. Counted here are about 140,000 clones, roughly 90% occurring once; the ten biggest clones make up over 1.3%. Sequencing was performed on peripheral blood, taken on day 0 of AZD1222 vaccination. These receptors came from an adult in good health.

This chain uses TRBV7-2 with TRBJ1-3; possibly TRBD1 for D (6 bases). CDR1 and CDR2 from the germline V gene are SGHTA and FQGNSA. Trimming took 7 bases from V and 4 from J, leaving 14 bases between them. This CDR3 is built from 14 residues. The CDR3 sequence: CASTAGVSGNTIYF. In nucleotides, the CDR3 is TGTGCCAGCACCGCAGGGGTCTCGGGAAACACCATATATTTT.

The chain employs TRBV9 and TRBJ1-2; D gene ambiguous. CDR3 length: 13 residues. The V end lost 0 bases, the J end lost 6 bases, and 9 bases lay between the germline ends. Germline V lookup: CDR1 SGDLS, CDR2 YYNGEE. The CDR3: CASSVVSGDGYTF. CDR3 DNA: TGTGCCAGCAGCGTAGTTAGTGGGGATGGCTACACCTTC.

This chain connects TRBV7-2 to TRBJ2-7; 8 bases match TRBD2. Trimming cost V 0 bases and J 2 bases; bases outside gene matches: 15. Germline lookup yields CDR1 SGHTA and CDR2 FQGNSA. The CDR3 consists of 19 residues. The CDR3 sequence: CASSLAPSVGGRRPYEQYF. In DNA, the CDR3 is TGTGCCAGCAGCTTAGCCCCATCGGTGGGCGGGAGGAGGCCCTACGAGCAGTACTTC.

The chain links TRBV5-4 to TRBJ1-1; D is perhaps TRBD1 (5 bases). Looked up from germline, CDR1 is SGHNT and CDR2 is YYREEE (reference sequence). Trimming shortened V by 4 bases and J by 1 base, and 17 bases separated the two germline ends. The CDR3 runs to 16 residues. As DNA, the CDR3 is TGTGCCAGCAGCCGATCCCTAGGGGTGACGAACACTGAAGCTTTCTTT. Encoded protein: CASSRSLGVTNTEAFF.

The gene calls are TRBV5-1 and TRBJ1-1; D is perhaps TRBD1 (5 bases). Trimming pared 4 bases from V and 4 bases from J, leaving 17 bases between. The germline V gene encodes CDR1 SGHRS and CDR2 YFSETQ. The CDR3 is 15 residues long. The CDR3 DNA sequence: TGCGCCAGCAGCCGTCGGGAGGGGCTAGTCACTGAAGCTTTCTTT. Its protein product is CASSRREGLVTEAFF.

The chain has TRBV19 and TRBJ2-7, with D perhaps TRBD2 (5 bases). This CDR3 is 13 amino acids long. V lost 3 bases and J 4 bases, leaving 10 bases between the germline ends. The germline V gene encodes CDR1 LNHDA and CDR2 SQIVND (reference sequence). The CDR3 loop reads CASSILTGYEQYF. Here the CDR3 DNA reads TGTGCCAGTAGTATCCTGACGGGATACGAGCAGTACTTC.

The CDR3 protein is CASSLALTGNGYTF. The DNA for the CDR3 is TGTGCCAGCAGCCTCGCCCTGACAGGGAATGGCTACACCTTC. V and J are TRBV27 and TRBJ1-2; 7 nucleotides match TRBD1. Per germline, CDR1 MNHEY and CDR2 SMNVEV (reference sequence). Trimming removed 6 bases from V and 6 bases from J; junction bases left unmatched: 10. The CDR3 spans 14 residues.

This sequence joins TRBV5-6 and TRBJ2-2; TRBD1 agrees at 8 bases. Germline lookup yields CDR1 SGHDT and CDR2 YYEEEE. The CDR3 is made up of 16 amino acids. After removal of 0 bases from V and 7 bases from J, the junction contained 8 bases not matched to a gene. The CDR3 region has the DNA TGTGCCAGCAGCTTGGGGCAGGGGGCCGTCCGCGGGGAGCTGTTTTTT. Protein product: CASSLGQGAVRGELFF.

This clone was recorded once. This chain connects TRBV30 to TRBJ1-1; D is undetermined. Looked up from germline, CDR1 is GTSNPN and CDR2 is SVGIG (reference sequence). The CDR3 runs to 14 residues. Trimming removed 2 bases at V and 8 bases at J, with 18 bases between. The CDR3 loop reads CAWSYPPSGREAFF. In DNA, the CDR3 is TGTGCCTGGAGTTATCCCCCTTCGGGGAGAGAAGCTTTCTTT.

This clone was recorded once. The V gene is TRBV6-5, the J gene TRBJ1-1, with D maybe TRBD1 (5 bases). V shed 6 bases and J shed 1 base, with 9 bases lying between them. The CDR3 covers 13 residues. The germline V gene has CDR1 MNHEY and CDR2 SVGAGI. CDR3 residues: CASRAGTNTEAFF. The CDR3 nucleotides are TGTGCCAGCAGAGCAGGGACGAACACTGAAGCTTTCTTT.

This sequence joins TRBV12-5 and TRBJ1-2, with TRBD1 identical over 8 bases. CDR1 and CDR2 from the germline V gene are LGHNT and FRNRAP. The CDR3 runs 15 residues. The J segment lost 2 bases and the V segment lost 4 bases, leaving 6 bases of the junction unmatched. The DNA of the CDR3 is TGTGCTAGTGGTTCCGCGACAGGGGAGAACTATGGCTACACCTTC. Its protein product is CASGSATGENYGYTF.

V and J are TRBV3-1 (or the pseudogene TRBV3-2) and TRBJ1-1, with 8 bases matching TRBD1. Germline lookup yields CDR1 LGHDT and CDR2 YNNKEL (reference sequence). This CDR3 contains 15 residues. V trimming: 4 bases; J trimming: 0 bases; junction bases outside the gene matches: 4. This chain's CDR3 is CASSLRQGMNTEAFF. The CDR3 nucleotides read TGTGCCAGCAGCCTTCGACAGGGGATGAACACTGAAGCTTTCTTT.

The genes are TRBV28 and TRBJ1-2; D is unresolved. From germline, CDR1 is MDHEN and CDR2 SYDVKM. Trimming left V 0 bases short and J 0 bases short, with 11 bases between. CDR3 length: 16 amino acids. This chain's CDR3 is CASSLWVSSANYGYTF. CDR3 in DNA: TGTGCCAGCAGTTTATGGGTCTCGTCGGCTAACTATGGCTACACCTTC.

The V call is TRBV6-5, the J call TRBJ1-5; possible D gene TRBD1, 5 bases. The germline CDR1 and CDR2 sequences are MNHEY and SVGAGI. The CDR3 has 14 residues. The germline V and J ends were trimmed by 2 bases and 6 bases, with 11 bases remaining between them. The CDR3 loop reads CASSYGSGFQPQHF. CDR3 sequence (DNA): TGTGCCAGCAGTTACGGGTCAGGGTTTCAGCCCCAGCATTTT.

V and J are TRBV3-1 (or the pseudogene TRBV3-2) and TRBJ2-3; 10 bases align to TRBD1. In germline, CDR1 is LGHDT, CDR2 YNNKEL (reference sequence). Trimming at V came to 3 bases and at J to 5 bases, leaving 2 bases not matched to a gene. The CDR3 contains 14 residues. CDR3 sequence: CASSQTGGVDTQYF. Here the CDR3 DNA reads TGTGCCAGCAGCCAGACAGGGGGCGTAGATACGCAGTATTTT.

DNA for the CDR3: TGTGCCGTCCGTCAGGGGAGCTCCTACGAGCAGTACTTC. It is translated as CAVRQGSSYEQYF. This chain links TRBV19 with TRBJ2-7; tentatively, D is TRBD1 (6 bases). Trimming cost V 11 bases and J 0 bases, with 14 bases left between them. The germline gives CDR1 LNHDA, CDR2 SQIVND (reference sequence). CDR3 length: 13 residues.

This chain uses TRBV6-2 or TRBV6-3 with TRBJ2-7; possibly TRBD1 for D (6 bases). This CDR3 is built from 14 residues. Germline CDR1 reads MNHEY; CDR2 reads SVGEGT. Trimming pared 3 bases from V and 3 bases from J, leaving 12 bases between. The CDR3: CASSYAGALYEQYF. For the CDR3, the DNA is TGTGCCAGCAGTTATGCAGGGGCCCTCTACGAGCAGTACTTC.

This chain joins TRBV11-2 and TRBJ2-7; D call uncertain. CDR3 length: 13 residues. The V and J ends lost 1 base and 2 bases respectively, with 6 bases between them. Germline loops: CDR1 SGHAT, CDR2 FQNNGV. The CDR3 loop reads CASSLGMAYEQYF. The CDR3, as DNA: TGTGCCAGCAGCTTAGGAATGGCCTACGAGCAGTACTTC.

This chain links TRBV6-5 with TRBJ2-4; D is ambiguous. The V end was cut by 0 bases, the J end by 0 bases, with 9 bases between. The length of the CDR3 is 16 residues. Per the germline V gene, CDR1 is MNHEY and CDR2 is SVGAGI. CDR3 nucleotide sequence: TGTGCCAGCAGTTACTCGGGCTCGCGAGCCAAAAACATTCAGTACTTC. This translates into CASSYSGSRAKNIQYF.

This sequence joins TRBV25-1 and TRBJ1-3; 11 nucleotides line up with TRBD1. Trimming at V came to 4 bases and at J to 6 bases, leaving 5 bases not matched to a gene. Germline V lookup: CDR1 MGHDK, CDR2 SYGVNS. This CDR3 region has 15 residues. CDR3 amino acids: CASSARTGGTNTIYF. CDR3 nucleotides: TGTGCCAGCAGTGCCAGGACAGGGGGCACAAACACCATATATTTT.

The CDR3 is CASSPLTGAGNYEQYF. CDR3 nucleotides: TGTGCCAGTAGCCCATTGACAGGGGCGGGCAACTACGAGCAGTACTTC. The chain uses TRBV19 and TRBJ2-7; 8 positions agree with TRBD1. Germline assignment: CDR1 LNHDA and CDR2 SQIVND (reference sequence). This CDR3 has 16 amino acids. V was clipped by 6 bases and J by 3 bases; unmatched bases: 13.

The gene calls are TRBV27 and TRBJ1-3, with D possibly matching TRBD1 (5 bases). Germline loops: CDR1 MNHEY, CDR2 SMNVEV (reference sequence). Deletions cut 2 bases from V and 3 bases from J, with 8 bases between. The CDR3 loop spans 14 amino acids. The CDR3 sequence is CASSLGAGGNTIYF. The DNA of the CDR3 is TGTGCCAGCAGTTTAGGGGCTGGTGGAAACACCATATATTTT.

The chain joins TRBV5-3 to TRBJ1-2; weak D call: TRBD1 (5 bases). TRBV5-3 is sorted into the ORF group, with uncertain function. V was shortened by 4 bases and J by 6 bases, with 19 bases between the two germline ends. This CDR3 has 15 residues. The DNA for the CDR3 is TGTGCCAGAAGCCCTCTGGCAGGGATTATCGATGGCTACACCTTC. This gives the protein CARSPLAGIIDGYTF.